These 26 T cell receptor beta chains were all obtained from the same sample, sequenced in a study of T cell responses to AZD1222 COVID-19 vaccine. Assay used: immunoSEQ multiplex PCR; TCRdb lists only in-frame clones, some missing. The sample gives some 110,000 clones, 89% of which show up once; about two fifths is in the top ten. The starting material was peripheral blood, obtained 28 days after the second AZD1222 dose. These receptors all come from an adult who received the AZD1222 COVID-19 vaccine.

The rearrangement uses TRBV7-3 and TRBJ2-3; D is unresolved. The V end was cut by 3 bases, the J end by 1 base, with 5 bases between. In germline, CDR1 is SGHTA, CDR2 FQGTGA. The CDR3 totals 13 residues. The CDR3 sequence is CASSFVGTDTQYF. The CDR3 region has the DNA TGTGCCAGCAGCTTCGTGGGCACAGATACGCAGTATTTT.

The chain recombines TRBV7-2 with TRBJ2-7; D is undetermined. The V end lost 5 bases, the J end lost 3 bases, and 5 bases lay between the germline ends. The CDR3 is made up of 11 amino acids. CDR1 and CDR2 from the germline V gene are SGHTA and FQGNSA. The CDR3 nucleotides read TGTGCCAGCAGCCACGGCTACGAGCAGTACTTC. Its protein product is CASSHGYEQYF.

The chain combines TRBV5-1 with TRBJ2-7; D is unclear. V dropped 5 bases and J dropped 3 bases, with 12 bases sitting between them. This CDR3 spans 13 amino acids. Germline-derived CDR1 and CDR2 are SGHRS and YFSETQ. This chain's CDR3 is CASRPGPRYEQYF. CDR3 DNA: TGCGCCAGCAGACCGGGCCCCCGCTACGAGCAGTACTTC.

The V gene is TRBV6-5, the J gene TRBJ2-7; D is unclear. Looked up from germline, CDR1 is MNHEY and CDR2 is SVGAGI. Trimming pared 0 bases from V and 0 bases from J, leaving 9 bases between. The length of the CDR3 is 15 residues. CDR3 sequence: CASSYSKPNSYEQYF. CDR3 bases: TGTGCCAGCAGTTACTCGAAGCCGAACTCCTACGAGCAGTACTTC.

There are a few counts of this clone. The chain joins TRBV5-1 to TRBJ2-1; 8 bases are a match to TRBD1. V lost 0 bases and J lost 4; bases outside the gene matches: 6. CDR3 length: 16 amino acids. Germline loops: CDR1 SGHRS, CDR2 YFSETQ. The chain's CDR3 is CASSLVSGGGYNEQFF. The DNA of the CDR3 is TGCGCCAGCAGCTTGGTTTCAGGGGGCGGATACAATGAGCAGTTCTTC.

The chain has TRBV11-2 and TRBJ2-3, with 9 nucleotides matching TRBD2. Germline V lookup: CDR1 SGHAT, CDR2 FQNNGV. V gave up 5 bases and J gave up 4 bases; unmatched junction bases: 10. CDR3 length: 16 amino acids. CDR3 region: CASSKQREAEPDTQYF. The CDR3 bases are TGTGCCAGCAGCAAACAGCGGGAGGCTGAGCCAGATACGCAGTATTTT.

CDR3 in amino acids: CATSSGQGAEQYF. CDR3 DNA: TGTGCCACCAGTTCGGGACAGGGTGCCGAGCAGTACTTC. The chain has TRBV24-1 and TRBJ2-7; TRBD1 matches at 9 bases. This CDR3 has 13 residues. Germline V gene sequence: CDR1 KGHDR, CDR2 SFDVKD. The ends lost 6 bases at V and 6 bases at J; junction bases unmatched: 5.

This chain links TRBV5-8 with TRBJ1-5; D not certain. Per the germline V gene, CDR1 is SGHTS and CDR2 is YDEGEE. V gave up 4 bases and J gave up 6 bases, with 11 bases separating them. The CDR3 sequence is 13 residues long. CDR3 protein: CASSVSWVQPQHF. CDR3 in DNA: TGTGCCAGCAGCGTGTCTTGGGTTCAGCCCCAGCATTTT.

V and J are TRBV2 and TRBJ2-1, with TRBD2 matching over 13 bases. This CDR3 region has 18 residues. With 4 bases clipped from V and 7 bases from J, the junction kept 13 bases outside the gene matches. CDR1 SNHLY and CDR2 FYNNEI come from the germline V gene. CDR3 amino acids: CASSVSTGTSGVYNEQFF. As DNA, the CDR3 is TGTGCCAGCAGTGTATCTACCGGGACTAGCGGGGTATATAATGAGCAGTTCTTC.

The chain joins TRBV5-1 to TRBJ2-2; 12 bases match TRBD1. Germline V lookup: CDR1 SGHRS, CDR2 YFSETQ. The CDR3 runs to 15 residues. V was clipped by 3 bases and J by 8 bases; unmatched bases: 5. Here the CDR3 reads CASSSGTGGWGELFF. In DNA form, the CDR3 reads TGCGCCAGCAGCTCCGGGACAGGGGGCTGGGGGGAGCTGTTTTTT.

The CDR3 is CARSTAGQGRDYPLLEQYF. CDR3 nucleotide sequence: TGTGCCAGAAGCACGGCGGGACAGGGCCGGGACTACCCCCTCCTCGAGCAGTACTTC. The chain links TRBV5-3 to TRBJ2-7; 9 bases are a match to TRBD1. TRBV5-3 is annotated as an ORF whose role is uncertain. Trimming at V came to 4 bases and at J to 6 bases, leaving 23 bases not matched to a gene. The length of the CDR3 is 19 residues.

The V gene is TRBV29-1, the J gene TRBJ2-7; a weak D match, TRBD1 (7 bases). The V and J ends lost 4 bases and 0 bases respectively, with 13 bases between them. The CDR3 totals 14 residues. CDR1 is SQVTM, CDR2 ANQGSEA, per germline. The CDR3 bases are TGCAGCGTTGGCAGGGGGGCGACCTCCTACGAGCAGTACTTC. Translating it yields CSVGRGATSYEQYF.

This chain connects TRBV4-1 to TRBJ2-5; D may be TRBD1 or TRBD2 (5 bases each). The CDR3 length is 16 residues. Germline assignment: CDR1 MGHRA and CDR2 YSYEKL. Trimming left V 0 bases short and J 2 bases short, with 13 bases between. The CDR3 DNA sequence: TGCGCCAGCAGCCAAGATTATCGGGGACGGCAAGAGACCCAGTACTTC. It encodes CASSQDYRGRQETQYF.

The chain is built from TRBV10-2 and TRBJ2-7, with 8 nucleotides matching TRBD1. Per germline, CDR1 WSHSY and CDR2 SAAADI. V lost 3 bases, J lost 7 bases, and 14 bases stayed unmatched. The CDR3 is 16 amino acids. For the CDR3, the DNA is TGCGCCAGCAGTGACCCTCACAGGGGGAATCCGCGGGAGCAGTACTTC. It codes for CASSDPHRGNPREQYF.

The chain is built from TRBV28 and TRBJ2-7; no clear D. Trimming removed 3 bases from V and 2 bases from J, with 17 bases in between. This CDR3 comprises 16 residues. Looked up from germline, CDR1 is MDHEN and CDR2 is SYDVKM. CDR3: CASSFGQVIVPYEQYF. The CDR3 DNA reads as TGTGCCAGCAGTTTCGGGCAGGTCATAGTCCCCTACGAGCAGTACTTC. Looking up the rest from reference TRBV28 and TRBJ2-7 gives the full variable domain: DVKVTQSSRYLVKRTGEKVFLECVQDMDHENMFWYRQDPGLGLRLIYFSYDVKMKEKGDIPEGYSVSREKKERFSLILESASTNQTSMYLCASSFGQVIVPYEQYFGPGTRLTVT.

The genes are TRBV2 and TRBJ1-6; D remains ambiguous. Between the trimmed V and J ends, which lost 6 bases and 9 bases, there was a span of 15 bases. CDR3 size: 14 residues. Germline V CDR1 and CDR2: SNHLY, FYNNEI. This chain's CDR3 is CASSPSGWGSPLHF. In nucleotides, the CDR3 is TGTGCCAGCAGCCCCTCTGGATGGGGTTCACCCCTCCACTTT.

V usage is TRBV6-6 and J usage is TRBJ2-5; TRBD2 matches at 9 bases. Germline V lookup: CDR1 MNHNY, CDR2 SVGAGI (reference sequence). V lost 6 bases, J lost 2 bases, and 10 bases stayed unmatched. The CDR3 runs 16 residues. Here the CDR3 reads CASRPPTSGSQETQYF. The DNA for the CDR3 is TGTGCCAGCAGGCCGCCTACTAGCGGGTCACAAGAGACCCAGTACTTC.

The CDR3 coding sequence is TGTGCCAGCTCACCACGGTCCAGCTTTCCCTACGAGCAGTACTTC. It yields the protein CASSPRSSFPYEQYF. J is TRBJ2-7 and V is TRBV18; D not certain. CDR3 length: 15 amino acids. Trimming took off 1 base at V and 2 bases at J, with 12 bases between the two ends. The germline V gene has CDR1 KGHSH and CDR2 LQKENI.

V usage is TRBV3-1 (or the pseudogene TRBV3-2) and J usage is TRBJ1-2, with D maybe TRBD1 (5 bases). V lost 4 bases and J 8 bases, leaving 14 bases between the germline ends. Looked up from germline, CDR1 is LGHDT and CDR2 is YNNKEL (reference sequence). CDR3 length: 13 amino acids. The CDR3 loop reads CASSLLGDGGYTF. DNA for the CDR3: TGTGCCAGCAGCCTGCTGGGGGACGGGGGCTACACCTTC.

The CDR3 loop is CASSPWPGGSFSGELFF. In DNA, the CDR3 is TGTGCCAGTAGTCCCTGGCCAGGCGGGAGCTTTTCCGGGGAGCTGTTTTTT. The rearrangement uses TRBV19 and TRBJ2-2, with 7 bases that match TRBD2. This CDR3 comprises 17 residues. CDR1 LNHDA and CDR2 SQIVND come from the germline V gene (reference sequence). The J segment lost 6 bases and the V segment lost 5 bases, leaving 15 bases of the junction unmatched.

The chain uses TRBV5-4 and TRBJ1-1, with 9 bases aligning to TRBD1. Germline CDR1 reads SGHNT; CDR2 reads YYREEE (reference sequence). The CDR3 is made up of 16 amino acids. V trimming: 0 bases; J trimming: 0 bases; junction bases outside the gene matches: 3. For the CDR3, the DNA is TGTGCCAGCAGCTTGGGACAGGGGGTTATGAACACTGAAGCTTTCTTT. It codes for CASSLGQGVMNTEAFF.

The CDR3 loop is CASSRMRATEAFF. In DNA form, the CDR3 reads TGTGCCAGCAGCCGAATGCGGGCCACTGAAGCTTTCTTT. The V and J genes are TRBV3-1 (or the pseudogene TRBV3-2) and TRBJ1-1, with D unclear. The ends were cut back, 4 bases at V and 4 bases at J, with 10 bases in the middle. Per germline, CDR1 LGHDT and CDR2 YNNKEL (reference sequence). This CDR3 region has 13 residues.

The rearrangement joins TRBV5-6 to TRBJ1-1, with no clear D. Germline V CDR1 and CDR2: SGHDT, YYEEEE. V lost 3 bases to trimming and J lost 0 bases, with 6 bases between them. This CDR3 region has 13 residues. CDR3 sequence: CASSSTVNTEAFF. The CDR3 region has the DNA TGTGCCAGCAGCTCCACGGTGAACACTGAAGCTTTCTTT.

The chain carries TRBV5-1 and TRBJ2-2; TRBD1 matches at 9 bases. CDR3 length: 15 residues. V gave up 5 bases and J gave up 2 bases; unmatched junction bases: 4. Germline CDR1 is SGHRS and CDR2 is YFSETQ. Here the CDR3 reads CASRGTGINTGELFF. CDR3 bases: TGCGCCAGCAGAGGGACAGGGATAAACACCGGGGAGCTGTTTTTT.

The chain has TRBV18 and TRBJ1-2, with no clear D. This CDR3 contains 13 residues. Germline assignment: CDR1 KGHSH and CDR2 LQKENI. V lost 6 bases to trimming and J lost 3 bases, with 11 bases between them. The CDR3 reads CASSHQLDYGYTF. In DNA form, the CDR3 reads TGTGCCAGCTCCCACCAGCTCGACTATGGCTACACCTTC.

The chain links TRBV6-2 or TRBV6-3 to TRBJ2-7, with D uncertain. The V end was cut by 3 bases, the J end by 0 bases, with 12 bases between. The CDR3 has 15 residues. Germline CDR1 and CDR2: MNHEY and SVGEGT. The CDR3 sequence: CASSYWSTSSYEQYF. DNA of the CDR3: TGTGCCAGCAGTTATTGGAGCACCTCCTCCTACGAGCAGTACTTC.